This T cell receptor (beta chain) comes out of a study of blood T cell repertoires in COVID-19. This clone was observed once. Looked up from germline, CDR1 is MGHRA and CDR2 is YSYEKL. The trim removed 0 bases at V and 11 bases at J, leaving 12 bases unmatched. The CDR3 totals 17 residues. Here immunoSEQ multiplex PCR was the method, and the copy in TCRdb shows in-frame clones only, minus some. The sample has roughly 80,000 clones; around 74% are singletons. The clonotype was recovered from a human donor in a cohort sampled during active COVID-19. Sequenced sample: peripheral blood. The chain carries TRBV4-1 and TRBJ2-4; 11 bases fit TRBD2. DNA for the CDR3: TGCGCCAGCAGCCAAGAAGGTAGCGGGGGGGCCTGGGTTGTTCAGTACTTC. It yields the protein CASSQEGSGGAWVVQYF.